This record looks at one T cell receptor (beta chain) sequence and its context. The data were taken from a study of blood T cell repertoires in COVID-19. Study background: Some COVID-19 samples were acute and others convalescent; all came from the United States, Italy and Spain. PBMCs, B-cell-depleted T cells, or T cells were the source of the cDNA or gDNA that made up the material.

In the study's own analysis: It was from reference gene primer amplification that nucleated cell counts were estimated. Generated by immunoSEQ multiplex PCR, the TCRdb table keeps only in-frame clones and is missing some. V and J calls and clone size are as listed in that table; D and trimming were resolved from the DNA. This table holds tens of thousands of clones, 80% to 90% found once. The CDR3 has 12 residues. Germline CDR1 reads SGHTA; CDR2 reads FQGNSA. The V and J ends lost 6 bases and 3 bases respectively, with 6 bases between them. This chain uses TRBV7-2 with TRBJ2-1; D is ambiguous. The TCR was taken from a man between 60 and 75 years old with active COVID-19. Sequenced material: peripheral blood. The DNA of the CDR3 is TGTGCCAGCAGTAGAAGCTACAATGAGCAGTTCTTC. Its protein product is CASSRSYNEQFF.